The present T cell receptor beta chain was sequenced within a study of shared clonotypes between healthy human individuals (TCRdb year 2020). As for the study more broadly: Three men and two women, aged 18 to 49 years, made up the cohort. For each donor, CD4 naive and CD4 memory were each run on three plates, CD8 naive on two plates, and CD8 memory on one plate. To increase sequencing depth and limit assay-specific biases, different laboratories used diverse techniques to prepare libraries and sequence TCR repertoires. Blood TCR repertoires of several healthy adults were deeply sequenced to estimate repertoire size and the extent of clonotype sharing between individuals. Per donor, leukapheresis produced somewhere between about 0.85 and 8.9 billion PBMCs.

Healthy HIV-negative adults with no recently reported acute infections or vaccinations were included as donors. Every donor was a Caucasian adult residing in Nashville, Tennessee, USA. Magnetic negative selection was used to enrich CD4+ T cells, after which naive cells were positively selected on CD45RA and the negative fraction became the memory subset. Blood was collected by leukapheresis, and PBMCs were isolated by Ficoll-Histopaque density gradient centrifugation and then cryopreserved in liquid nitrogen vapor phase. Purity and quantity of every magnetically sorted T cell population were checked by analytical flow cytometry. Each sorted fraction had its genomic DNA isolated and then quantified by UV absorbance on a Nanodrop 2000c. The CDR3, cysteine through phenylalanine, is 14 amino acids long. The read is trimmed to its CDR3 DNA, 42 bases read in frame from base 1. V is reduced by 3 bases and J by 4 bases, leaving a spacing of 12 bases between them. According to the germline V gene (reference sequence), CDR1 reads WNHNN and CDR2 reads SYGVQD.

Using the deep immunoSEQ assay, multiplex PCR amplified TCR CDR3 regions from genomic DNA. Extracted genomic DNA from each cell subset was spread evenly across all wells of several immunoSEQ 96-well plates, with each plate serving as a replicate. Each replicate PCR for sorted subsets received roughly 0.2 ug genomic DNA, equal to tens of thousands of T cell genomes. Purified libraries were measured with a Qubit 3.0 fluorometer, size-checked on a Bioanalyzer 2100, and measured again with the KAPA Library Quantification kit. Each immunoSEQ 96-well plate was sequenced on its own single-read 150-cycle Illumina NextSeq 550 flow cell. For the original study's pipeline: The immunoSEQ output contained only junctional sequences without quality scores, so filtering could not match that applied to full-length reads. To assign V/J genes and CDR3, sequences were annotated against IMGT germline references using PyIR, a Python wrapper for IgBLAST v1.9. Any read was removed if the V/J assignment was weak (E-value above 1e-6), the CDR3 was missing, or the read contained stop codons, out-of-frame junctions, or ambiguous translated residues. A V3J clonotype was defined by an identical inferred V gene, J gene, and CDR3 amino acid sequence. Percentage overlap between repertoires was calculated by dividing the number of shared unique clonotypes by the size of the smaller repertoire. Three approaches were used to assess repertoire richness: RTK rarefaction, the Chao1 estimator, and Recon v2.1 estimates of unobserved clonotypes. Generation probabilities were computed with OLGA for all TCRbeta clonotypes obtained by the gDNA method from four donors. TCRdb limited this immuneACCESS table to in-frame rearrangements with V and J called. A share of clones is missing; checked studies link under half to unresolved V genes, and the rest is unexplained. D and trimming were read from the DNA, whereas the V and J calls and clone size are those reported in that table. The sample table lists some 2,000,000 clones, roughly 95% of them with a count of one. Together, the top ten hold 0.13% of the sample.

Points the paper makes about the study in general: Across a few donors, approximately 5% of naive CD4, roughly 3.5% of naive CD8, under 2.5% of memory CD4, and approximately 0.42% of memory CD8 clonotypes were shared. Because the study included only a small number of donors, the genetic and exposure-history diversity represented was limited. Even with the large sequencing depth, rarefaction of the sorted-subset datasets indicated that sequencing was incomplete. Pairwise subsampling led to the expectation that sequencing depth would affect the degree of clonotype sharing among donors. Compared with non-shared clonotypes, clonotypes shared by all four sorted-subset donors had higher generation probabilities. Sampling was limited to blood, and TCR repertoires in tissue likely differ from TCR repertoires in blood. Naive subsets generally had larger estimated clonotype richness than memory subsets.

In the case of this clone: Its target antigen remains unknown. Base qualities are not at hand, and no much larger clone is one base apart.

Sequenced input: naive CD4+ T cells sorted from blood. Per the publication, the cell subset or site label means: CD45RA+ positively selected. Recombination linked TRBV10-1 to TRBJ1-1; no D gene is confidently identified. The TCR comes from a young man in good health. The base sequence is TGCGCCAGCAGTGAAGGTCAGAGCGGCACTGAAGCTTTCTTT. Its protein product is CASSEGQSGTEAFF.